Listed below are T cell receptor beta chains from one sample, sequenced in a study of PD-1 blockade in mismatch repair-deficient tumors. TCRdb's table, derived via immunoSEQ multiplex PCR, lists solely in-frame clones and lacks some. The sample has 38,000 or so clones, more than 75% seen once. This specimen was peripheral blood, taken approximately 80 weeks after starting pembrolizumab. Every receptor here comes from an adult with mismatch repair-deficient cancer. The CDR3 runs from the conserved cysteine through the conserved F or W. D genes are given only for firm matches. Some rows have no size entry. The others give once, few or many, or a class for an expanded clone.

16	TRBV6-1	TRBD2	.	TRBJ2-7	TGTGCCAGCAGTGTACCCGGGACTAGCGGTAACTACGAGCAGTACTTC	CASSVPGTSGNYEQYF
15	TRBV7-9	TRBD1	few	TRBJ2-7	TGTGCCAGCAGCTTAAGGTCGGGACAGGGGGTCGAGCAGTACTTC	CASSLRSGQGVEQYF
15	TRBV7-3	TRBD1	.	TRBJ1-2	TGTGCCAGCAGCCCGAACGGACAGGGGGCGCGAGGCTACACCTTC	CASSPNGQGARGYTF
12	TRBV2	.	.	TRBJ1-5	TGTGCCAGCAGGGCAGGCAATCAGCCCCAGCATTTT	CASRAGNQPQHF
12	TRBV29-1	TRBD1	.	TRBJ2-1	TGCAGCGGGGGACAGGGTGACAATGAGCAGTTCTTC	CSGGQGDNEQFF
18	TRBV7-6	TRBD2	.	TRBJ2-1	TGTGCCAGCAGCTTCCCTAGGGCCCTAGCGGGAGATTACAATGAGCAGTTCTTC	CASSFPRALAGDYNEQFF
15	TRBV6-6	TRBD1	.	TRBJ1-4	TGTGCCAGCAGCTGGGCGGGACAGGGGGCAGAAAAACTGTTTTTT	CASSWAGQGAEKLFF
14	TRBV11-2	.	.	TRBJ2-4	TGTGCCAGCAGGTCTGGACTAGCCAAAAACATTCAGTACTTC	CASRSGLAKNIQYF
15	TRBV5-6	TRBD2	once	TRBJ2-7	TGTGCCAGCAGTCGCGGTACTAGCGGGATGGTGGAGCAGTACTTC	CASSRGTSGMVEQYF
12	TRBV14	.	.	TRBJ1-2	TGTGCCAGCAGCCAGGGCAACTATGGCTACACCTTC	CASSQGNYGYTF
11	TRBV30	.	.	TRBJ1-3	TGTGCCTGGAGTCCGGGAAACACCATATATTTT	CAWSPGNTIYF
16	TRBV7-9	.	.	TRBJ2-7	TGTGCCAGCAGCTTAGAGGCGTGGGTTTCTTGGGACGAGCAGTACTTC	CASSLEAWVSWDEQYF
14	TRBV7-6	.	few	TRBJ1-5	TGTGCCAGCAGCCCGGGGTCCCAGAATCAGCCCCAGCATTTT	CASSPGSQNQPQHF
13	TRBV29-1	.	.	TRBJ1-1	TGCAGCGCCCGGGGCCCGATGAACACTGAAGCTTTCTTT	CSARGPMNTEAFF
15	TRBV7-3	TRBD1	few	TRBJ2-3	TGTGCCAGCAGCTTAGGCGGACAGGAGATAGATACGCAGTATTTT	CASSLGGQEIDTQYF
16	TRBV15	TRBD1	.	TRBJ1-5	TGTGCCACCAGCAGAGCCCGCAGGGGGAGAGGTCAGCCCCAGCATTTT	CATSRARRGRGQPQHF
16	TRBV7-9	TRBD2	.	TRBJ2-3	TGTGCCAGCAGCTTATTTCTAGCGGGTAGCACAGATACGCAGTATTTT	CASSLFLAGSTDTQYF
14	TRBV6-6	TRBD2	.	TRBJ2-3	TGTGCCAGCAGGCAGCGGGGTGACACAGATACGCAGTATTTT	CASRQRGDTDTQYF
15	TRBV19	.	.	TRBJ2-7	TGTGCCAGTAGTACCCGGGCGGGGAGCTCCTACGAGCAGTACTTC	CASSTRAGSSYEQYF
18	TRBV11-2	TRBD1	.	TRBJ1-3	TGTGCCAGCAGCTTAGGCCCGGGACAGGGTGTCTCTGGAAACACCATATATTTT	CASSLGPGQGVSGNTIYF
18	TRBV5-4	TRBD2	.	TRBJ2-7	TGTGCCAGCAGCTTGGTGCGAATCGGGACTAGCGGAACCTACGAGCAGTACTTC	CASSLVRIGTSGTYEQYF
19	TRBV6-1	TRBD1	.	TRBJ2-6	TGTGCCAGCAGTGGGAGTCCGGGACAGGGGGCTGGCGGGGCCAACGTCCTGACTTTC	CASSGSPGQGAGGANVLTF
15	TRBV7-2	.	few	TRBJ2-3	TGTGCCAGCAGCTTCGGGGGAGTAAGGACAGATACGCAGTATTTT	CASSFGGVRTDTQYF
11	TRBV7-8	.	.	TRBJ2-2	TGTGCCAGCATCGTCTCCGGGGAGCTGTTTTTT	CASIVSGELFF
14	TRBV6-5	.	few	TRBJ2-7	TGTGCCAGCATGGGGGTGGGGAGCTCCTACGAGCAGTACTTC	CASMGVGSSYEQYF
15	TRBV7-9	TRBD1	few	TRBJ1-2	TGTGCCAGCAGCAATGGGACAGGGTGGTTTTCTGGCTACACCTTC	CASSNGTGWFSGYTF
15	TRBV12-5	.	.	TRBJ2-3	TGTGCTAGTGGTTTGGCGGCAGGAACGTCAGATACGCAGTATTTT	CASGLAAGTSDTQYF
14	TRBV9	.	.	TRBJ1-2	TGTGCCAGCAGTCCCAACGGGGTGGACTATGGCTACACCTTC	CASSPNGVDYGYTF
15	TRBV5-1	.	.	TRBJ2-2	TGCGCCAGCAGCTTGCGACCCCTTCACACCGGGGAGCTGTTTTTT	CASSLRPLHTGELFF
16	TRBV6-1	.	.	TRBJ2-2	TGTGCCAGCAGTCAAGAGCCGGGCCCGAACACCGGGGAGCTGTTTTTT	CASSQEPGPNTGELFF
15	TRBV6-1	TRBD1	.	TRBJ2-5	TGTGCCAGCAGGTGGGACAGGGGAGCGACTGAGACCCAGTACTTC	CASRWDRGATETQYF
13	TRBV19	.	.	TRBJ1-4	TGTGCCAGTAGTATAGAGTCCATGGAAAAACTGTTTTTT	CASSIESMEKLFF
13	TRBV25-1	TRBD1	few	TRBJ1-2	TGTGCCAGCAGTGGGGCCCGAAAGGGGGCTGAAACCTTC	CASSGARKGAETF
14	TRBV19	.	.	TRBJ1-2	TGTGCCAGTACCGCAGCCAGGGACCTCTATGGCTACACCTTC	CASTAARDLYGYTF
11	TRBV27	.	.	TRBJ2-3	TGTGCCAGCTCTGGGGGAGATACGCAGTATTTT	CASSGGDTQYF
16	TRBV11-2	.	.	TRBJ2-1	TGTGCCAGCAGCCCCTATTTCGGGGGATCCTACAATGAGCAGTTCTTC	CASSPYFGGSYNEQFF
13	TRBV6-5	.	few	TRBJ1-2	TGTGCCAGCAGCCCAGGGGCTATCTATGGCTACACCTTC	CASSPGAIYGYTF
16	TRBV23-1	.	.	TRBJ1-3	TGCGCCAGCAGCCGGCAGCCGGGCACCTCTGGAAACACCATATATTTT	CASSRQPGTSGNTIYF
12	TRBV29-1	TRBD2	.	TRBJ2-5	TGCAGCGCCCGAGTCGGGGGGGAGACCCAGTACTTC	CSARVGGETQYF
15	TRBV4-2	TRBD2	.	TRBJ2-1	TGTGCCAGCAGCCAAGAGGCGGGAGAAGCGCGGGAGCAGTTCTTC	CASSQEAGEAREQFF
15	TRBV5-1	.	.	TRBJ2-7	TGCGCCAGCAGCTTGTTACAGGGTAGGACCTACGAGCAGTACTTC	CASSLLQGRTYEQYF
15	TRBV30	.	few	TRBJ1-2	TGTGCCTGGAGTGTACAGTTGAAGACTGACTATGGCTACACCTTC	CAWSVQLKTDYGYTF
16	TRBV18	.	.	TRBJ2-3	TGTGCCAGCTCACCGGGAATCTCGGGGCTCACAGATACGCAGTATTTT	CASSPGISGLTDTQYF
12	TRBV29-1	TRBD1	.	TRBJ2-7	TGCAGCTCATGGGACAGCAACTATGAGCAGTACTTC	CSSWDSNYEQYF
10	TRBV29-1	.	.	TRBJ1-1	TGCAGCGTATTAGACACTGAAGCTTTCTTT	CSVLDTEAFF
15	TRBV4-1	.	few	TRBJ1-2	TGCGCCAGCAGCCGAGGCGGGGGAGAGAACTATGGCTACACCTTC	CASSRGGGENYGYTF
14	TRBV2	.	.	TRBJ1-2	TGTGCCAGCAGTGAAGCATGGGCTAACTATGGCTACACCTTC	CASSEAWANYGYTF
15	TRBV11-2	TRBD2	.	TRBJ2-7	TGTGCCAGCAGCTTGGGGACTAGCGGGACATACGAGCAGTACTTC	CASSLGTSGTYEQYF
14	TRBV6-5	.	.	TRBJ2-3	TGTGCCAGCAGTTACGATGGGGATTATGATACGCAGTATTTT	CASSYDGDYDTQYF
12	TRBV5-8	.	.	TRBJ2-5	TGTGCCAGCAGCTTGATCGAGGGGACCCAGTACTTC	CASSLIEGTQYF
15	TRBV9	TRBD1	.	TRBJ1-4	TGTGCCAGCAGCGGACGAGGGGGCCTTAATGAAAAACTGTTTTTT	CASSGRGGLNEKLFF